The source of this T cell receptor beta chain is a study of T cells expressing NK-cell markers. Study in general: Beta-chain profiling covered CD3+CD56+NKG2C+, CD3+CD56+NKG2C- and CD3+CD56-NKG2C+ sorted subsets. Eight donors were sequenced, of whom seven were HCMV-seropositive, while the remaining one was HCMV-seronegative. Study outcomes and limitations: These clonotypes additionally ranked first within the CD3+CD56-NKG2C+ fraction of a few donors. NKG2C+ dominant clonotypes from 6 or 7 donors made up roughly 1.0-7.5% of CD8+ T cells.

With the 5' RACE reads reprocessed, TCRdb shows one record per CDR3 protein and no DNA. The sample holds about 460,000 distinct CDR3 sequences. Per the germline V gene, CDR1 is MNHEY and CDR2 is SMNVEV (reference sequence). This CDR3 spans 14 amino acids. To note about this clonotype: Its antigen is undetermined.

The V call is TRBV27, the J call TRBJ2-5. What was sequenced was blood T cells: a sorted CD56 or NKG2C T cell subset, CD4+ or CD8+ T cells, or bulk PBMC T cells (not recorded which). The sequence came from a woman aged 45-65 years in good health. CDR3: CASSLFGGKETQYF.